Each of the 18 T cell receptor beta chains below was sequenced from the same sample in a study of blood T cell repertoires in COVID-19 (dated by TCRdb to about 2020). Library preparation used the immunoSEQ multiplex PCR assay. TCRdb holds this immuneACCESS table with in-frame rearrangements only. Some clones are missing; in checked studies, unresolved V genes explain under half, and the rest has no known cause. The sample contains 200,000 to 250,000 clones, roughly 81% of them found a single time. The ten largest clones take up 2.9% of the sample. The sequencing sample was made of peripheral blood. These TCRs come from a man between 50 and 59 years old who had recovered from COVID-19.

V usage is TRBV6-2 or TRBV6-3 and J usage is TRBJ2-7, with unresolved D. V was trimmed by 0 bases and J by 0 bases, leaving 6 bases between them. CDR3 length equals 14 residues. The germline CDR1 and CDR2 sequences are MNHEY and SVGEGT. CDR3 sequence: CASSYSVSSYEQYF. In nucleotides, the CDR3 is TGTGCCAGCAGTTACTCGGTCAGCTCCTACGAGCAGTACTTC.

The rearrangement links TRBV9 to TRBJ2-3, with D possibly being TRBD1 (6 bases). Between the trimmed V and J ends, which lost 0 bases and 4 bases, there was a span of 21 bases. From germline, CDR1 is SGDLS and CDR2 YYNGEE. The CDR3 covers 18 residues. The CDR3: CASSVDRDTGKNADTQYF. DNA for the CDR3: TGTGCCAGCAGCGTAGACCGGGACACCGGGAAAAACGCAGATACGCAGTATTTT.

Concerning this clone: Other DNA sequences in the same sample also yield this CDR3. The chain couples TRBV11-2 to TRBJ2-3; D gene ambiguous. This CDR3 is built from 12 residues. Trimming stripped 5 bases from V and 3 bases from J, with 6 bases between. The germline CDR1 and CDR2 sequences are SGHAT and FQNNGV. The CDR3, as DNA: TGTGCCAGCAGCCCATCAACAGATACGCAGTATTTT. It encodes CASSPSTDTQYF.

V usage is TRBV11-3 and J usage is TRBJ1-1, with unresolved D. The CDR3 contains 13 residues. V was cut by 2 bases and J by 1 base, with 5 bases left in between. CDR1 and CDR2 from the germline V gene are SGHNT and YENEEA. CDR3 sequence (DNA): TGTGCCAGCAGCTTAACAGCGAACACTGAAGCTTTCTTT. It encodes CASSLTANTEAFF. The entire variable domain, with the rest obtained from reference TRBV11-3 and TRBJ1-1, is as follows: EAGVVQSPRYKIIEKKQPVAFWCNPISGHNTLYWYLQNLGQGPELLIRYENEEAVDDSQLPKDRFSAERLKGVDSTLKIQPAELGDSAVYLCASSLTANTEAFFGQGTRLTVV.

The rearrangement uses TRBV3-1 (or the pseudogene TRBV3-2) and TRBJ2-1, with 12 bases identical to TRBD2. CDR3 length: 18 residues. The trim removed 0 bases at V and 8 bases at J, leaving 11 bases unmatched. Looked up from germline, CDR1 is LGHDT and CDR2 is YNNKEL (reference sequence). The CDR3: CASSQDNGLAGGPDEQFF. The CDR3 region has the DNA TGTGCCAGCAGCCAAGATAATGGCCTAGCGGGAGGGCCCGATGAGCAGTTCTTC.

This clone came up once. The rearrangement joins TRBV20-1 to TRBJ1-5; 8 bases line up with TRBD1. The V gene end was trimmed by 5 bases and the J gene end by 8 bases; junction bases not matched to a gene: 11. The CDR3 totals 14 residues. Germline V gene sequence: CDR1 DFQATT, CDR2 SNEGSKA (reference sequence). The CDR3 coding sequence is TGCAGTGCTGGTGAACGACAGGGGCAAAAGCCCCAGCATTTT. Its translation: CSAGERQGQKPQHF.

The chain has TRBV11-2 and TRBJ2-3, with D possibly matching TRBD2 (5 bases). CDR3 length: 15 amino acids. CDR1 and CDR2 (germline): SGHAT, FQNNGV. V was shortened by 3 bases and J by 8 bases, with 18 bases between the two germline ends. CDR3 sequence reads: CASSFFSGTLGTQYF. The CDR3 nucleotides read TGTGCCAGCAGCTTCTTTAGTGGAACACTAGGTACGCAGTATTTT.

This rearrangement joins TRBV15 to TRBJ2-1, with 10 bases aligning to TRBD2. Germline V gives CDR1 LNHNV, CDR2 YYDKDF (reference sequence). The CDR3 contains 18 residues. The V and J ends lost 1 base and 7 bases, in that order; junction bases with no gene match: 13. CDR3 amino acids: CATSRALAGGLIANEQFF. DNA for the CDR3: TGTGCCACCAGCAGAGCCTTAGCGGGAGGCCTTATCGCGAATGAGCAGTTCTTC.

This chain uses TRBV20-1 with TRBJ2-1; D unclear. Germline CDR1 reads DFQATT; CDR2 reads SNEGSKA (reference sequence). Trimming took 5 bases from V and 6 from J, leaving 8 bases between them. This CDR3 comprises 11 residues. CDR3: CSAARFNEQFF. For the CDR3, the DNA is TGCAGTGCTGCTCGGTTCAATGAGCAGTTCTTC.

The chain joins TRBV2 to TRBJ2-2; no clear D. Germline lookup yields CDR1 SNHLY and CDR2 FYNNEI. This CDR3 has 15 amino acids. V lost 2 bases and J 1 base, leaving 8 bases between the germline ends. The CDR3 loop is CASSESGLNTGELFF. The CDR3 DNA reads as TGTGCCAGCAGTGAAAGTGGGCTGAACACCGGGGAGCTGTTTTTT.

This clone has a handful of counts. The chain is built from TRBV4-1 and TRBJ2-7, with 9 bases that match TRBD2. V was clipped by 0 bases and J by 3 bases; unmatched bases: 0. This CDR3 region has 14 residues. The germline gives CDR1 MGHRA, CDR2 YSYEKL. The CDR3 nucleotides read TGCGCCAGCAGCCAAGATAGCGGGAGCTACGAGCAGTACTTC. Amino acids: CASSQDSGSYEQYF.

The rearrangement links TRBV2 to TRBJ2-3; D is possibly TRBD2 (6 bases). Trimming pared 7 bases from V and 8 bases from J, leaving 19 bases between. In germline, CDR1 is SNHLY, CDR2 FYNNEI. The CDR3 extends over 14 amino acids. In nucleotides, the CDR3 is TGTGCCAGCAACTCGGGACTTGCGCCGTCTACGCAGTATTTT. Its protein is CASNSGLAPSTQYF.

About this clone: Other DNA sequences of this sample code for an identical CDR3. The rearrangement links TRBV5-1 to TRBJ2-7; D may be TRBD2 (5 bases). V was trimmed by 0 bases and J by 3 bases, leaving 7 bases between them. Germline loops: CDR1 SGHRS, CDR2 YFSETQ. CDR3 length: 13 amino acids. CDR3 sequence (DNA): TGCGCCAGCAGCTTGGCAACTAGCTACGAGCAGTACTTC. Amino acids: CASSLATSYEQYF.

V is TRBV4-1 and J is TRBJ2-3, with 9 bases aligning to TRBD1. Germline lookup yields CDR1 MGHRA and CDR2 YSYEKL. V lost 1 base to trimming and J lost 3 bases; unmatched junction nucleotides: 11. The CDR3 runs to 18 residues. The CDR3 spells CASSQAVTGTGPTDTQYF. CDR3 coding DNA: TGCGCCAGCAGCCAAGCGGTAACCGGGACAGGGCCTACAGATACGCAGTATTTT.

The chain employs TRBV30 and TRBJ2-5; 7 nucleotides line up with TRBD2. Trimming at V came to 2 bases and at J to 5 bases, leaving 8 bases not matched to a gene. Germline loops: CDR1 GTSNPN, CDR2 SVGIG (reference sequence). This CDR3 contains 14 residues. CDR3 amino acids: CAWSTGLGGETQYF. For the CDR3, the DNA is TGTGCCTGGAGTACCGGCCTCGGGGGGGAGACCCAGTACTTC.

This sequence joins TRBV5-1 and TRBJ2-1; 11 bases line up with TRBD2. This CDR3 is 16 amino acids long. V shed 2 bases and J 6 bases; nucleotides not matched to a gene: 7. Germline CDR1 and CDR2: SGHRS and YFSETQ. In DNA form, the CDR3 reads TGCGCCAGCAGCTTCCCGACTAGCGGGACGAGCAATGAGCAGTTCTTC. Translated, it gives CASSFPTSGTSNEQFF. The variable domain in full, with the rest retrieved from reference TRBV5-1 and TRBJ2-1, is KAGVTQTPRYLIKTRGQQVTLSCSPISGHRSVSWYQQTPGQGLQFLFEYFSETQRNKGNFPGRFSGRQFSNSRSEMNVSTLELGDSALYLCASSFPTSGTSNEQFFGPGTRLTVL.

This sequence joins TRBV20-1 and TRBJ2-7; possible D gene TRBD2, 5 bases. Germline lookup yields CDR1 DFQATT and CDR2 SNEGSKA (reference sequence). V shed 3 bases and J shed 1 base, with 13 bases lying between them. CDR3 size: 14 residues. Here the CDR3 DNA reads TGCAGTGCTAGTGTGCTAGCCACATCCTACGAGCAGTACTTC. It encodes CSASVLATSYEQYF.

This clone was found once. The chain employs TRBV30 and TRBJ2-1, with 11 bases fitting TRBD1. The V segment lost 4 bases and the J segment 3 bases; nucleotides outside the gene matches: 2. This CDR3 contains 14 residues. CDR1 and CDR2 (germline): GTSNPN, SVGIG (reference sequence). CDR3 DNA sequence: TGTGCCTGGACGGGGACAGGGGGCTACAATGAGCAGTTCTTC. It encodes CAWTGTGGYNEQFF.